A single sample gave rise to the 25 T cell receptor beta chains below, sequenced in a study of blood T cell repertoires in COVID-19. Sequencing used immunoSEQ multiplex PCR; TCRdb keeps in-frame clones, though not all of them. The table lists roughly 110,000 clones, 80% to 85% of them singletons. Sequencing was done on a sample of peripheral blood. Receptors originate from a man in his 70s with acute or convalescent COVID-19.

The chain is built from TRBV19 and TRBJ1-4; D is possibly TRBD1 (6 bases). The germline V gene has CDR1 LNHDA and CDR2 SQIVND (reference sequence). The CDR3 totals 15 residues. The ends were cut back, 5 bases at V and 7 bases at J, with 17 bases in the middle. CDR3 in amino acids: CASSGSGGASEKLFF. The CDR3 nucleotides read TGTGCCAGTAGTGGGAGCGGGGGGGCTTCTGAAAAACTGTTTTTT.

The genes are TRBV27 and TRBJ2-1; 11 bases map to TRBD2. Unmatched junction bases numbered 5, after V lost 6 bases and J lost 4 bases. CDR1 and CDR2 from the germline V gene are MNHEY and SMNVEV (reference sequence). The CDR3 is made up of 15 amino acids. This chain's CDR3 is CASRNSGGAYNEQFF. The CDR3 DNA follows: TGTGCCAGCAGGAATAGCGGGGGGGCTTACAATGAGCAGTTCTTC.

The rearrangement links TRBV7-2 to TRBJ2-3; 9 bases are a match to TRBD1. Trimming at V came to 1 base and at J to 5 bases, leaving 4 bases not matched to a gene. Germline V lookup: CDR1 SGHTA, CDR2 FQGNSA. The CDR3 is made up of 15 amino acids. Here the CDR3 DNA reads TGTGCCAGCAGCTTAGGGACAGGGGTGGTAGATACGCAGTATTTT. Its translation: CASSLGTGVVDTQYF. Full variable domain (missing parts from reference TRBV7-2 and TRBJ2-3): GAGVSQSPSNKVTEKGKDVELRCDPISGHTALYWYRQSLGQGLEFLIYFQGNSAPDKSGLPSDRFSAERTGGSVSTLTIQRTQQEDSAVYLCASSLGTGVVDTQYFGPGTRLTVL.

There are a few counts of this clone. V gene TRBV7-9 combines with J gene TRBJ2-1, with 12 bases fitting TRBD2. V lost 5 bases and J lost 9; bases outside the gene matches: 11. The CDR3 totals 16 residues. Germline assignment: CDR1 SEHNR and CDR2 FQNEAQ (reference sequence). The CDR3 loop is CASSSTSGGSKGEQFF. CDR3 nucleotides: TGTGCCAGCAGCAGCACTAGCGGGGGGTCGAAGGGTGAGCAGTTCTTC.

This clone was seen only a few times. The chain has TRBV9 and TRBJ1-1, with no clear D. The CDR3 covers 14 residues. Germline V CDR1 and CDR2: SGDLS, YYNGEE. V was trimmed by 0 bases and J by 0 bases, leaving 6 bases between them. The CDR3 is CASSVVPMNTEAFF. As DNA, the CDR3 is TGTGCCAGCAGCGTAGTTCCCATGAACACTGAAGCTTTCTTT.

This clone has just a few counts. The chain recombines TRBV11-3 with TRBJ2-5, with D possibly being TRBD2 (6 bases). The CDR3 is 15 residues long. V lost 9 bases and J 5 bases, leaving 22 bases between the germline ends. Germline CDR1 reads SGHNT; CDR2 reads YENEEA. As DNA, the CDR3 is TGTGCCAGTCCGTTAACTAGCTTGGTTTCGGAGACCCAGTACTTC. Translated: CASPLTSLVSETQYF. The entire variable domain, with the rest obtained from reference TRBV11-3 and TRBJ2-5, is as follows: EAGVVQSPRYKIIEKKQPVAFWCNPISGHNTLYWYLQNLGQGPELLIRYENEEAVDDSQLPKDRFSAERLKGVDSTLKIQPAELGDSAVYLCASPLTSLVSETQYFGPGTRLLVL.

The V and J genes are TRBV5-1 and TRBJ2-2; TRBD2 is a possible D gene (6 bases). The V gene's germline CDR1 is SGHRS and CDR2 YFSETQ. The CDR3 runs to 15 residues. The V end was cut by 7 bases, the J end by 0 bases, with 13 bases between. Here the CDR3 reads CASYRDSANTGELFF. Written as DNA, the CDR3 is TGCGCCAGCTACCGGGACTCCGCGAACACCGGGGAGCTGTTTTTT.

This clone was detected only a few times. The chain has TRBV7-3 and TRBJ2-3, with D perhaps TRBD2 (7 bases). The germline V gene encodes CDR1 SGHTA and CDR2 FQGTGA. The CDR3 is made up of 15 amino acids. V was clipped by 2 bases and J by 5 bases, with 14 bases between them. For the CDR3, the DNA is TGTGCCAGCAGCTTATTTAGGGGGGGCTTAGATACGCAGTATTTT. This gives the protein CASSLFRGGLDTQYF.

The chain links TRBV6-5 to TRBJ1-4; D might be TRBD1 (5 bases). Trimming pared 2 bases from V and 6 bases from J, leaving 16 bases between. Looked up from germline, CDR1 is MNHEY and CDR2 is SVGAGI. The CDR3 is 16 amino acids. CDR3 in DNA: TGTGCCAGCAGTTACACAAGACAGTACAGCGATGAAAAACTGTTTTTT. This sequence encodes CASSYTRQYSDEKLFF.

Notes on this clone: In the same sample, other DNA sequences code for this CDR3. CDR3 bases: TGTGCCAGCAGTCTGAGCTACGAGCAGTACTTC. Protein: CASSLSYEQYF. This chain links TRBV2 with TRBJ2-7; D is uncertain. The V end lost 5 bases, the J end lost 3 bases, and 5 bases lay between the germline ends. The CDR3 length is 11 residues. Germline V gene data show CDR1 as SNHLY and CDR2 as FYNNEI.

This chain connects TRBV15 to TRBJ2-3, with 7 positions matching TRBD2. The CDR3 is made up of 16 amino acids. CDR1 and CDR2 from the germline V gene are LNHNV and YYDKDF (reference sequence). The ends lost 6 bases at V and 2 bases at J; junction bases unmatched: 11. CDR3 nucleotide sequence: TGTGCCACCAGGCCCTGGAGGAGCGGGGTCACAGATACGCAGTATTTT. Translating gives CATRPWRSGVTDTQYF. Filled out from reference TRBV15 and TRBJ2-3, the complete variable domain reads DAMVIQNPRYQVTQFGKPVTLSCSQTLNHNVMYWYQQKSSQAPKLLFHYYDKDFNNEADTPDNFQSRRPNTSFCFLDIRSPGLGDTAMYLCATRPWRSGVTDTQYFGPGTRLTVL.

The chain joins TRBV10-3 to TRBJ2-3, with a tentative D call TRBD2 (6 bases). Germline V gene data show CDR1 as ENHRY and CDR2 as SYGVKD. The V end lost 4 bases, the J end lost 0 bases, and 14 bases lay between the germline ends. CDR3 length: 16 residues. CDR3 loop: CAISGIGGTSTDTQYF. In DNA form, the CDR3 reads TGTGCCATCAGTGGGATTGGGGGGACTAGCACAGATACGCAGTATTTT.

CDR3 bases: TGTGCCAGTAGTATGAGCGGCGGCCGGACCATATATTTT. This codes for CASSMSGGRTIYF. V is TRBV19 and J is TRBJ1-3; D not certain. The V end lost 3 bases, the J end lost 10 bases, and 13 bases lay between the germline ends. Per the germline V gene, CDR1 is LNHDA and CDR2 is SQIVND (reference sequence). CDR3 length equals 13 residues.

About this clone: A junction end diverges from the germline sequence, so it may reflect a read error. CDR3 DNA: TGTGTCAGCACCACAGGATCGGAGAGCTCCTACAATGAGCAGTTCTTC. It encodes CVSTTGSESSYNEQFF. V usage is TRBV28 and J usage is TRBJ2-1; D is possibly TRBD1 (5 bases). The CDR3 spans 16 residues. Germline loops: CDR1 MDHEN, CDR2 SYDVKM.

CDR3 amino acids: CASIQQGAGTEAFF. CDR3 coding DNA: TGTGCCAGCATCCAACAGGGGGCAGGAACTGAAGCTTTCTTT. This chain joins TRBV2 and TRBJ1-1, with TRBD1 identical over 9 bases. Germline V lookup: CDR1 SNHLY, CDR2 FYNNEI. This CDR3 contains 14 residues. V lost 7 bases, J lost 5 bases, and 8 bases stayed unmatched.

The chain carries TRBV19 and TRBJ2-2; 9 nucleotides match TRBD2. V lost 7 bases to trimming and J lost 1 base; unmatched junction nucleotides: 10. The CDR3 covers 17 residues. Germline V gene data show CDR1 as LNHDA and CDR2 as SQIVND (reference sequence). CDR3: CASTLTETSGNTGELFF. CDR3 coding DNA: TGTGCCAGTACCCTAACAGAGACTAGCGGGAACACCGGGGAGCTGTTTTTT.

The CDR3 region has the DNA TGCGCCAGCAGCTTTGGAGAGACCGTGGGCTACACCTTC. This gives the protein CASSFGETVGYTF. This chain uses TRBV5-1 with TRBJ1-2; D remains ambiguous. The germline V and J ends were trimmed by 2 bases and 8 bases, with 13 bases remaining between them. Germline assignment: CDR1 SGHRS and CDR2 YFSETQ. The CDR3 consists of 13 residues.

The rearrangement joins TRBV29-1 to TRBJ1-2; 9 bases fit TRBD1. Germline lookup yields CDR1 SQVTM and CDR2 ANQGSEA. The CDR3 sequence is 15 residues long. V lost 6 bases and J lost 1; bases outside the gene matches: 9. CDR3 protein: CSVLVTGGVNYGYTF. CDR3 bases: TGCAGCGTACTTGTGACAGGGGGTGTTAACTATGGCTACACCTTC.

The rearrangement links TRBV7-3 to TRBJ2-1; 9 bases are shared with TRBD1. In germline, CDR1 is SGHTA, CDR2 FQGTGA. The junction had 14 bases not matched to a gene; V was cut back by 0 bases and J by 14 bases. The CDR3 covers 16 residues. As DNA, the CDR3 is TGTGCCAGCAGCTTAACGGCGGGACAGGGACTTGGAAGGGAGTTCTTC. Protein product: CASSLTAGQGLGREFF.

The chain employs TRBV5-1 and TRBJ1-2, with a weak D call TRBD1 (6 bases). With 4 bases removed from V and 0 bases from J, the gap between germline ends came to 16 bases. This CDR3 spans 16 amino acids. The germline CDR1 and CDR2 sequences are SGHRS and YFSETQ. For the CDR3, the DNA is TGCGCCAGCAGCCCACGGGGGGCTACAGCTAACTATGGCTACACCTTC. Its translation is CASSPRGATANYGYTF.

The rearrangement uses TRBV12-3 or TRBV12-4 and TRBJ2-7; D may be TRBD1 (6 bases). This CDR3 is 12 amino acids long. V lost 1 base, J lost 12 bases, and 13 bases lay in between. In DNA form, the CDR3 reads TGTGCCAGCAGTTTAGACAGGGCTAACTGGTACTTC. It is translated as CASSLDRANWYF.

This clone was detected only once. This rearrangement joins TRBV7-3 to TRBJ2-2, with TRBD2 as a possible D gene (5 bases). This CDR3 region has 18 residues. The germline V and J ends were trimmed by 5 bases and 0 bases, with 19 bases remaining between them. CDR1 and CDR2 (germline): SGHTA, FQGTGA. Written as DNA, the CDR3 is TGTGCCAGCAGCCCGCGGAGTGGCGGGTACGCGAACACCGGGGAGCTGTTTTTT. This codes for CASSPRSGGYANTGELFF.

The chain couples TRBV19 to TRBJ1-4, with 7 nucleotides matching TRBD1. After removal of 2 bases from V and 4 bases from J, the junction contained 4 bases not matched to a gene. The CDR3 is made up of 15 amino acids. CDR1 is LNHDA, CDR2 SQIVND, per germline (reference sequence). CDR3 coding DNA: TGTGCCAGTAGTATAACGGGACAGCTTAATGAAAAACTGTTTTTT. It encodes CASSITGQLNEKLFF. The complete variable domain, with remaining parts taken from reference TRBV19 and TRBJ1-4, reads DGGITQSPKYLFRKEGQNVTLSCEQNLNHDAMYWYRQDPGQGLRLIYYSQIVNDFQKGDIAEGYSVSREKKESFPLTVTSAQKNPTAFYLCASSITGQLNEKLFFGSGTQLSVL.

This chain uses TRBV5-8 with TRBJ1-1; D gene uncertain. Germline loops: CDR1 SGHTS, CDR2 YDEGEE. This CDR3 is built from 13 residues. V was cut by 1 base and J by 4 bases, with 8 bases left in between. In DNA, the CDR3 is TGTGCCAGCAGCTTGTTGAGTTCCACTGAAGCTTTCTTT. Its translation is CASSLLSSTEAFF.

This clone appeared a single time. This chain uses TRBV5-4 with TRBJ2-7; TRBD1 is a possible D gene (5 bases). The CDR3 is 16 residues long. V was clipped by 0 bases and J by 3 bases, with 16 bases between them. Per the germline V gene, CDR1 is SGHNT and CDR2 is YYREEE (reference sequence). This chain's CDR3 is CASSLAGAGWGYEQYF. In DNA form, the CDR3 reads TGTGCCAGCAGCTTGGCTGGGGCAGGATGGGGCTACGAGCAGTACTTC.